A selection of T cell receptor beta chains follows, all from one sample in a study of blood T cell repertoires in COVID-19. The table came from immunoSEQ multiplex PCR; TCRdb's copy has only in-frame clones and leaves some out. The sample records 90,000 to 120,000 clones, more than 80% being singletons. The specimen sequenced was peripheral blood. Every receptor here comes from a man in his forties with active or convalescent COVID-19. The CDR3 runs from the conserved cysteine through the conserved F or W. Fields, in order: D gene, J gene, V gene, clone size, CDR3 protein, CDR3 DNA. A D gene is named only where the DNA matches it firmly. Only some rows state a clone size, as once, few, many or a class for expanded clones.

TRBD2 TRBJ2-2 TRBV19 . CASSIALGLAVTNTGELFF TGTGCCAGTAGTATAGCTCTGGGACTAGCGGTTACTAACACCGGGGAGCTGTTTTTT
TRBD2 TRBJ2-7 TRBV2 . CACRLGTSDIYEQYF TGTGCCTGTCGCCTAGGGACTAGTGATATCTACGAGCAGTACTTC
TRBD1 TRBJ2-7 TRBV6-1 once CASSDGAGQGNEQYF TGTGCCAGCAGTGATGGTGCGGGACAGGGTAACGAGCAGTACTTC
. TRBJ2-3 TRBV1 . CTSSPTTSSGSPPDTQYF TGCACCAGCAGCCCCACGACCTCTAGCGGGAGCCCCCCGGATACGCAGTATTTT
TRBD2 TRBJ2-3 TRBV28 . CASRPPGRGADTQYF TGTGCCAGCAGGCCTCCGGGACGGGGGGCAGATACGCAGTATTTT
TRBD2 TRBJ2-1 TRBV20-1 . CSASGASGRWSYNEQFF TGCAGTGCTAGTGGCGCTAGCGGGAGGTGGTCCTACAATGAGCAGTTCTTC
TRBD1 TRBJ1-5 TRBV5-4 . CASSLGGTANQPQHF TGTGCCAGCAGCTTGGGGGGGACAGCGAATCAGCCCCAGCATTTT
TRBD1 TRBJ1-2 TRBV5-4 . CASSGRTGADGYTF TGTGCCAGCAGCGGGAGGACAGGGGCGGATGGCTACACCTTC
. TRBJ2-3 TRBV11-3 . CASSLAGRGADTQYF TGTGCCAGCAGCTTAGCGGGCAGGGGAGCAGATACGCAGTATTTT
. TRBJ1-2 TRBV19 . CASSGRWQDYGYTF TGTGCCAGTAGCGGCCGGTGGCAGGACTATGGCTACACCTTC
. TRBJ2-5 TRBV18 . CASSPNQETQYF TGTGCCAGCTCACCTAACCAAGAGACCCAGTACTTC
. TRBJ1-5 TRBV18 . CASSPPQGGYSNQPQHF TGTGCCAGCTCACCACCCCAGGGAGGTTATAGCAATCAGCCCCAGCATTTT
. TRBJ1-1 TRBV5-1 once CASSQNTEAFF TGCGCCAGCAGCCAGAACACTGAAGCTTTCTTT
TRBD1 TRBJ1-1 TRBV30 . CACTWDRGRTEAFF TGTGCCTGTACTTGGGACAGGGGGCGGACTGAAGCTTTCTTT
. TRBJ1-2 TRBV6-5 . CASSYKETGTNYGYTF TGTGCCAGCAGTTACAAGGAAACAGGGACCAACTATGGCTACACCTTC